The T cell receptor (beta chain) described here comes from a study of cytomegalovirus exposure and HLA in healthy donors. The study, taken as a whole, reports: A link between a missense DCLRE1C variant and TCR beta V- and J-gene trimming emerged from a later analysis. More clonal expansion characterized HLA-associated TCR beta chains than equally common others in a later analysis. It was reportedly the case that the classifier diagnosed cytomegalovirus status with high specificity and sensitivity.

V was cut by 6 bases and J by 6 bases, with 18 bases left in between. The CDR3 contains 15 residues. CDR1 and CDR2 from the germline V gene are MNHNS and SASEGT. Use of 60 Vbeta and 13 Jbeta primers characterized the PCR. The assay was immunoSEQ multiplex PCR, and TCRdb's table has in-frame clones only and misses some. The sample has about 210,000 clones, about 80% seen once; the top ten hold around 6%. This clone occurred once. What it binds is not known. Sequencing input: PBMCs. The chain carries TRBV6-1 and TRBJ2-1; D is uncertain. This TCR came from a man aged 40-49 years in good health and CMV-seropositive. CDR3 nucleotide sequence: TGTGCCAGCAGGACCCGGAGCCCCCACGTCAATGAGCAGTTCTTC. Protein product: CASRTRSPHVNEQFF.